This record covers a single TCR beta chain. This clone's antigen is unknown. HCMV-specific IgG was detected in serum with a commercial ELISA kit to determine HCMV serostatus. Ficoll density gradient centrifugation was used to isolate peripheral blood mononuclear cells from blood. The sample is drawn from a study of T cells expressing NK-cell markers (TCRdb year 2020). Some background on the complete study: Under ten donors provided sorted CD3+CD56+NKG2C+, CD3+CD56+NKG2C- and CD3+CD56-NKG2C+ T-cell subsets, whose TCR beta-chain repertoires were profiled. Among the eight sequenced donors, only one was HCMV-seronegative, while the other seven were HCMV-seropositive. The eight sequenced donors were randomly selected healthy volunteers, three men and five women. Libraries were sequenced as 2 x 150 bp reads on Illumina HiSeq 2000/2500, MiSeq or NextSeq. Summary of the overall study and its limitations: In several donors, the dominant CD3+CD56+NKG2C+ clonotypes were found to rank among the top 10 CD8+ clonotypes and to make up roughly 1.0-8% of CD8+ T cells. Whether the expanded NKG2C-expressing T cell clones were specific for HCMV antigens was left unclear. Those dominant clonotypes were again the most abundant among CD3+CD56-NKG2C+ cells in several donors, at roughly 25-65%.

The germline V gene yields SGHRS for CDR1 and YFSETQ for CDR2. The CDR3, cysteine through phenylalanine, is 16 amino acids long. The DNA sequence is not available. The instrument was an Illumina HiSeq 2000. TCR beta cDNA libraries were made by 5'RACE template switching that added a universal primer site and unique molecular identifiers. cDNA synthesis was primed from the TCR beta constant segment, followed by two successive PCR amplification steps. Concerning the study's data processing: Reads were demultiplexed and grouped by UMI with MIGEC, and clonotypes were assembled and quantified with MiTCR. Only TCR cDNA sequences supported by at least two reads were kept to exclude erroneous sequences. The tcR package was used for downstream repertoire analysis, with clonotypes matched between fractions based on CDR3 nucleotide sequence plus V segment. VDJmatch was used to annotate antigen specificity against VDJdb, with one amino acid substitution in CDR3 allowed. Reprocessed by TCRdb, the reads give a single entry per CDR3 protein sequence, without DNA. These V and J calls derive from TCRdb rather than the authors' analysis. The sample table on file contains some 500,000 distinct CDR3 sequences. The ten top clones hold approximately 1.4% of the sample.

The V and J genes are TRBV5-1 and TRBJ2-1; TCRdb indicates TRBD2, and absent DNA this call remains unverified. The sequenced material came from blood T cells: a sorted CD56 or NKG2C T cell subset, CD4+ or CD8+ T cells, or bulk PBMC T cells (not recorded which). The receptor comes from a woman between 45 and 60 years old in good health. Donor details come from another sample of the same person, matched by shared clones. The CDR3 has the sequence CASSLVGGRVYNEQFF. The reference TRBV5-1 and TRBJ2-1 proteins fill in what lies around the CDR3, so the full variable domain reads KAGVTQTPRYLIKTRGQQVTLSCSPISGHRSVSWYQQTPGQGLQFLFEYFSETQRNKGNFPGRFSGRQFSNSRSEMNVSTLELGDSALYLCASSLVGGRVYNEQFFGPGTRLTVL.